The 7 T cell receptor beta chains below all came from one sample that was sequenced in a study of T cell responses to AZD1222 COVID-19 vaccine. Only in-frame clones appear in the TCRdb table, and some are missing; sequencing was by immunoSEQ multiplex PCR. The sample includes about 100,000 clones, more than 75% of them seen just once. Material: peripheral blood, obtained on day 0 of MenACWY control vaccination. Source of these receptors: an adult in good health.

The genes are TRBV13 and TRBJ1-3; D is possibly TRBD1 (5 bases). The V end lost 5 bases, the J end lost 0 bases, and 11 bases lay between the germline ends. Germline assignment: CDR1 PRHDT and CDR2 FYEKMQ (reference sequence). This CDR3 is built from 15 residues. CDR3 sequence (DNA): TGTGCCAGCAGCCGCCTGGGGGACTCTGGAAACACCATATATTTT. Amino acids: CASSRLGDSGNTIYF.

This clone was picked up one time. The chain uses TRBV5-1 and TRBJ2-1; 9 nucleotides match TRBD2. The CDR3 extends over 16 amino acids. J gave up 0 bases and V 5 bases, and 6 bases lay outside the gene matches. In germline, CDR1 is SGHRS, CDR2 YFSETQ. The CDR3 is CASSRTSASSYNEQFF. The CDR3 DNA sequence: TGCGCCAGCAGTAGGACTAGCGCTAGCTCCTACAATGAGCAGTTCTTC.

The chain links TRBV7-2 to TRBJ1-6; no definite D call. CDR1 is SGHTA, CDR2 FQGNSA, per germline. The CDR3 is 13 residues long. Trimming pared 6 bases from V and 7 bases from J, leaving 10 bases between. The CDR3 spells CASRVVANSPLHF. CDR3 coding DNA: TGTGCCAGCAGGGTAGTTGCAAATTCACCCCTCCACTTT.

The chain links TRBV7-2 to TRBJ1-2; 12 nucleotides align to TRBD1. The CDR3 sequence is 16 residues long. Germline V gives CDR1 SGHTA, CDR2 FQGNSA. The trim removed 5 bases at V and 6 bases at J, leaving 10 bases unmatched. This chain's CDR3 is CASSRDLRDRGHGYTF. In nucleotides, the CDR3 is TGTGCCAGCAGCCGCGACCTCCGGGACAGGGGGCATGGCTACACCTTC.

This clone has only a few counts. V usage is TRBV28 and J usage is TRBJ1-5, with 8 positions matching TRBD1. Germline V gives CDR1 MDHEN, CDR2 SYDVKM. The CDR3 runs to 15 residues. V lost 5 bases, J lost 2 bases, and 5 bases stayed unmatched. CDR3 nucleotides: TGTGCCAGCAGTCCACAGGGGGAAGGCAATCAGCCCCAGCATTTT. Its translation is CASSPQGEGNQPQHF. The full variable domain, with the rest looked up from reference TRBV28 and TRBJ1-5, is DVKVTQSSRYLVKRTGEKVFLECVQDMDHENMFWYRQDPGLGLRLIYFSYDVKMKEKGDIPEGYSVSREKKERFSLILESASTNQTSMYLCASSPQGEGNQPQHFGDGTRLSIL.

The chain carries TRBV25-1 and TRBJ2-2, with 7 bases identical to TRBD2. J lost 7 bases, V lost 4 bases, and 9 bases had no gene match. Germline V gives CDR1 MGHDK, CDR2 SYGVNS. This CDR3 contains 15 residues. The CDR3 loop reads CASSAWGGNDGELFF. The CDR3 bases are TGTGCCAGCAGTGCGTGGGGAGGGAATGACGGGGAGCTGTTTTTT.

The gene calls are TRBV7-2 and TRBJ1-1; D possibly corresponds to TRBD1 (6 bases). Germline V gene sequence: CDR1 SGHTA, CDR2 FQGNSA. The CDR3 is 15 amino acids. Deletions cut 2 bases from V and 5 bases from J, with 15 bases between. CDR3: CASSLPAGAGTEAFF. As DNA, the CDR3 is TGTGCCAGCAGCTTACCGGCAGGGGCAGGTACTGAAGCTTTCTTT.